This T cell receptor beta chain was retrieved from a study of blood T cell repertoires in COVID-19. Study context: Whether acute or convalescent, the COVID-19 samples came from the United States, Italy and Spain. PBMCs, B-cell-depleted T cells, or T cells provided the cDNA or gDNA that made up the material.

In the authors' methods: Quantification of nucleated cells was approximated via reference gene primer amplification. The assay was immunoSEQ multiplex PCR, and TCRdb's table has in-frame clones only and misses some. The DNA gave D and trimming, while V, J and clone size come from that table. The table records 35,000 to 45,000 clones, over 75% of them present only once. The CDR3 totals 14 residues. V gave up 6 bases and J gave up 5 bases; unmatched junction bases: 11. Germline V gene data show CDR1 as SQVTM and CDR2 as ANQGSEA. The source of this sequence is a human donor in a cohort sampled during active COVID-19. The sample taken for sequencing was peripheral blood. This sequence joins TRBV29-1 and TRBJ2-7; 9 positions match TRBD1. The CDR3 loop reads CSVDSQGQGNEQYF. Here the CDR3 DNA reads TGCAGCGTCGATTCTCAGGGACAGGGAAACGAGCAGTACTTC.